The next 25 T cell receptor beta chains were all read from a single sample in a study of beta chain features in type 1 diabetes. The whole isolated RNA underwent reverse transcription, so sequencing captured expressed TCRB transcripts. Profiling relied on immunoSEQ multiplex PCR, and the TCRdb table lists in-frame clones only, not all of them. Of under 250,000 clones listed, over 12% were seen once; the top ten hold about 0.027%. Sequencing was done on a sample of naive CD4+ T cells from blood. The receptor source for this set is a woman aged 40 to 50 in good health.

The chain uses TRBV14 and TRBJ1-4; weak D call: TRBD1 (5 bases). The CDR3 is 15 residues long. Germline V gene sequence: CDR1 SGHDN, CDR2 FVKESK. Between the trimmed V and J ends, which lost 4 bases and 8 bases, there was a span of 17 bases. Here the CDR3 DNA reads TGTGCCAGCAGCCCGGACATCGTCCGAGGAGAAAAACTGTTTTTT. Protein sequence: CASSPDIVRGEKLFF. Using reference TRBV14 and TRBJ1-4 for the parts outside the CDR3, the full variable domain is EAGVTQFPSHSVIEKGQTVTLRCDPISGHDNLYWYRRVMGKEIKFLLHFVKESKQDESGMPNNRFLAERTGGTYSTLKVQPAELEDSGVYFCASSPDIVRGEKLFFGSGTQLSVL.

Only a few counts were recorded for this clone. This chain links TRBV2 with TRBJ1-2; possibly TRBD1 for D (5 bases). V lost 3 bases to trimming and J lost 5 bases, with 13 bases between them. The germline V gene has CDR1 SNHLY and CDR2 FYNNEI. This CDR3 region has 14 residues. The CDR3 spells CASSEVGAGYGYTF. In DNA form, the CDR3 reads TGTGCCAGCAGTGAGGTAGGGGCTGGATATGGCTACACCTTC.

This chain uses TRBV7-9 with TRBJ2-7; 10 bases line up with TRBD1. V lost 1 base and J lost 5; bases outside the gene matches: 2. The germline V gene encodes CDR1 SEHNR and CDR2 FQNEAQ (reference sequence). This CDR3 comprises 14 residues. CDR3 nucleotide sequence: TGTGCCAGCAGCTTAGAGGGGACAGGGGACGAGCAGTACTTC. It encodes CASSLEGTGDEQYF.

V gene TRBV7-9 combines with J gene TRBJ2-2; the match to TRBD1 covers 9 bases. CDR3 length: 16 residues. The germline V gene encodes CDR1 SEHNR and CDR2 FQNEAQ (reference sequence). V gave up 6 bases and J gave up 4 bases; unmatched junction bases: 9. The CDR3 sequence: CASRPREDRGTGELFF. The CDR3 DNA sequence: TGTGCCAGCAGACCAAGGGAGGACAGGGGCACCGGGGAGCTGTTTTTT.

The chain joins TRBV5-1 to TRBJ1-1, with a possible D match to TRBD1 (6 bases). CDR1 and CDR2 (germline): SGHRS, YFSETQ. The CDR3 contains 14 residues. Trimming left V 5 bases short and J 4 bases short, with 15 bases between. DNA for the CDR3: TGCGCCAGCAGTACGGGGGGCCCGGCCACTGAAGCTTTCTTT. This codes for CASSTGGPATEAFF. The complete variable domain, with remaining parts taken from reference TRBV5-1 and TRBJ1-1, reads KAGVTQTPRYLIKTRGQQVTLSCSPISGHRSVSWYQQTPGQGLQFLFEYFSETQRNKGNFPGRFSGRQFSNSRSEMNVSTLELGDSALYLCASSTGGPATEAFFGQGTRLTVV.

This chain connects TRBV18 to TRBJ2-3, with D possibly matching TRBD1 (6 bases). V shed 0 bases and J shed 3 bases, with 10 bases lying between them. CDR3 length: 15 residues. Per the germline V gene, CDR1 is KGHSH and CDR2 is LQKENI. CDR3 coding DNA: TGTGCCAGCTCACCACCGAGTCAGGGGACAGATACGCAGTATTTT. Amino acids: CASSPPSQGTDTQYF.

The V gene is TRBV5-1, the J gene TRBJ2-5; possibly TRBD1 for D (5 bases). Trimming removed 0 bases at V and 4 bases at J, with 19 bases between. Germline V CDR1 and CDR2: SGHRS, YFSETQ. This CDR3 is built from 17 residues. The CDR3 region is CASSLGPQGQGGETQYF. The CDR3 DNA reads as TGCGCCAGCAGCTTGGGACCTCAGGGTCAAGGTGGAGAGACCCAGTACTTC. Full variable domain (remainder filled in from reference TRBV5-1 and TRBJ2-5): KAGVTQTPRYLIKTRGQQVTLSCSPISGHRSVSWYQQTPGQGLQFLFEYFSETQRNKGNFPGRFSGRQFSNSRSEMNVSTLELGDSALYLCASSLGPQGQGGETQYFGPGTRLLVL.

The genes are TRBV12-5 and TRBJ1-2, with TRBD1 matching 7 bases. In germline, CDR1 is LGHNT, CDR2 FRNRAP. The CDR3 has 12 amino acids. V lost 5 bases to trimming and J lost 5 bases; unmatched junction nucleotides: 2. CDR3 loop: CASGGTAYGYTF. CDR3 sequence (DNA): TGTGCTAGTGGTGGGACAGCTTATGGCTACACCTTC.

This clone was picked up a small number of times. The chain is built from TRBV2 and TRBJ1-6, with TRBD1 identical over 9 bases. The CDR3 extends over 12 amino acids. Per germline, CDR1 SNHLY and CDR2 FYNNEI. The CDR3 protein is CGRGTGPSPLHF. In DNA form, the CDR3 reads TGTGGGAGGGGGACAGGGCCCTCACCCCTCCACTTT.

V gene TRBV12-5 combines with J gene TRBJ2-3; weak D call: TRBD1 (5 bases). Germline CDR1 reads LGHNT; CDR2 reads FRNRAP. The CDR3 sequence is 13 residues long. The germline V and J ends were trimmed by 6 bases and 2 bases, with 9 bases remaining between them. The CDR3 here is CASGTDTTDTQYF. The CDR3 DNA follows: TGTGCTAGTGGAACGGACACCACAGATACGCAGTATTTT.

About this clone itself: This sample includes further DNA sequences coding for the same CDR3. This rearrangement joins TRBV29-1 to TRBJ1-2, with TRBD1 as a possible D gene (5 bases). The CDR3 loop spans 13 amino acids. Germline V gives CDR1 SQVTM, CDR2 ANQGSEA. V dropped 1 base and J dropped 1 base, with 7 bases sitting between them. As DNA, the CDR3 is TGCAGCGTTGAAGGTCAGGGTAACTATGGCTACACCTTC. Protein product: CSVEGQGNYGYTF.

There are a few counts of this clone. The chain is built from TRBV7-2 and TRBJ2-7, with 8 nucleotides matching TRBD1. CDR1 SGHTA and CDR2 FQGNSA come from the germline V gene. This CDR3 has 15 residues. The J segment lost 4 bases and the V segment lost 4 bases, leaving 9 bases of the junction unmatched. The CDR3, as DNA: TGTGCCAGCAGCTCGTGGGATCAGGGGGCGTACGAGCAGTACTTC. Residues: CASSSWDQGAYEQYF.

J is TRBJ1-5 and V is TRBV7-2, with D hard to call. CDR1 and CDR2 from the germline V gene are SGHTA and FQGNSA. This CDR3 spans 13 amino acids. The V end lost 2 bases, the J end lost 6 bases, and 8 bases lay between the germline ends. CDR3: CASSLRGSQPQHF. The CDR3 DNA reads TGTGCCAGCAGCTTAAGAGGGTCTCAGCCCCAGCATTTT. Full variable domain (missing parts from reference TRBV7-2 and TRBJ1-5): GAGVSQSPSNKVTEKGKDVELRCDPISGHTALYWYRQSLGQGLEFLIYFQGNSAPDKSGLPSDRFSAERTGGSVSTLTIQRTQQEDSAVYLCASSLRGSQPQHFGDGTRLSIL.

V and J are TRBV11-2 and TRBJ2-3; no definite D call. Deletions cut 2 bases from V and 0 bases from J, with 6 bases between. The germline gives CDR1 SGHAT, CDR2 FQNNGV. The CDR3 is 14 amino acids. This CDR3 reads CASSLYKSTDTQYF. In nucleotides, the CDR3 is TGTGCCAGCAGCTTATACAAAAGCACAGATACGCAGTATTTT. The whole variable domain, remainder taken from reference TRBV11-2 and TRBJ2-3, is EAGVAQSPRYKIIEKRQSVAFWCNPISGHATLYWYQQILGQGPKLLIQFQNNGVVDDSQLPKDRFSAERLKGVDSTLKIQPAKLEDSAVYLCASSLYKSTDTQYFGPGTRLTVL.

This clone has more than one count but fewer than ten. CDR3 nucleotide sequence: TGCGCCAGCAGCCAAGGGGCCACGCGGGACTATGGCTACACCTTC. Its translation: CASSQGATRDYGYTF. This chain uses TRBV4-1 with TRBJ1-2, with no clear D. The CDR3 runs to 15 residues. Trimming pared 1 base from V and 3 bases from J, leaving 12 bases between. CDR1 and CDR2 (germline): MGHRA, YSYEKL.

V and J are TRBV9 and TRBJ1-2; unclear D gene. This CDR3 contains 14 residues. Germline V gene sequence: CDR1 SGDLS, CDR2 YYNGEE. V lost 0 bases and J 4 bases, leaving 10 bases between the germline ends. The CDR3 sequence: CASSVEGGLYGYTF. The CDR3 DNA reads as TGTGCCAGCAGCGTAGAGGGAGGGCTCTATGGCTACACCTTC.

This chain links TRBV9 with TRBJ1-6; the match to TRBD1 covers 8 bases. With V trimmed by 1 base and J by 12 bases, 9 bases remained unmatched. Per germline, CDR1 SGDLS and CDR2 YYNGEE. This CDR3 is built from 15 residues. CDR3 protein: CASSVSARGPQPLHF. CDR3 DNA sequence: TGTGCCAGCAGCGTATCGGCCAGGGGGCCCCAACCCCTCCACTTT.

The V call is TRBV5-1, the J call TRBJ2-7, with D perhaps matching TRBD1 (6 bases). Trimming cost V 4 bases and J 6 bases, with 8 bases left between them. CDR1 is SGHRS, CDR2 YFSETQ, per germline. This CDR3 is built from 11 residues. This CDR3 is CASSPDSEQYF. As DNA, the CDR3 is TGCGCCAGCAGCCCGGACAGCGAGCAGTACTTC. Drawing the rest from reference TRBV5-1 and TRBJ2-7, the complete variable domain is KAGVTQTPRYLIKTRGQQVTLSCSPISGHRSVSWYQQTPGQGLQFLFEYFSETQRNKGNFPGRFSGRQFSNSRSEMNVSTLELGDSALYLCASSPDSEQYFGPGTRLTVT.

The rearrangement uses TRBV27 and TRBJ2-1, with 7 bases fitting TRBD1. Trimming cost V 3 bases and J 5 bases; bases outside gene matches: 10. The germline CDR1 and CDR2 sequences are MNHEY and SMNVEV (reference sequence). The length of the CDR3 is 16 residues. The CDR3, as DNA: TGTGCCAGCAGTTTGAGAGGGGGCTCTAGCAACAATGAGCAGTTCTTC. Its translation: CASSLRGGSSNNEQFF.

V is TRBV7-2 and J is TRBJ2-7; tentative D call: TRBD1 (6 bases). The V gene's germline CDR1 is SGHTA and CDR2 FQGNSA. V was trimmed by 5 bases and J by 4 bases, leaving 15 bases between them. The CDR3 totals 14 residues. CDR3 nucleotide sequence: TGTGCCAGCAGCAGCACTAGGACAGATTACGAGCAGTACTTC. This codes for CASSSTRTDYEQYF.

The CDR3 loop reads CASSLTGTSGGTQETQYF. In DNA, the CDR3 is TGTGCCAGCAGCTTGACCGGTACTAGCGGGGGGACCCAAGAGACCCAGTACTTC. The chain links TRBV5-4 to TRBJ2-5; TRBD2 aligns across 12 bases. Germline loops: CDR1 SGHNT, CDR2 YYREEE (reference sequence). V lost 1 base and J lost 1; bases outside the gene matches: 8. This CDR3 is built from 18 residues.

This clone turned up a few times. The chain carries TRBV18 and TRBJ1-2, with unresolved D. Germline values: CDR1 KGHSH, CDR2 LQKENI. The germline V and J ends were trimmed by 3 bases and 6 bases, with 17 bases remaining between them. The CDR3 covers 15 residues. CDR3 residues: CASSPAENVRDGYTF. As DNA, the CDR3 is TGTGCCAGCTCACCCGCGGAAAACGTGAGGGATGGCTACACCTTC.

V usage is TRBV7-6 and J usage is TRBJ2-1; tentatively, D is TRBD1 (6 bases). Germline V lookup: CDR1 SGHVS, CDR2 FNYEAQ. V dropped 6 bases and J dropped 5 bases, with 17 bases sitting between them. The CDR3 has 15 residues. This chain's CDR3 is CASRSNREPNNEQFF. The DNA of the CDR3 is TGTGCCAGCAGGTCAAACAGGGAACCCAACAATGAGCAGTTCTTC.

This clone was detected a few times. V is TRBV7-9 and J is TRBJ2-5, with 8 bases fitting TRBD1. The CDR3 has 13 amino acids. Germline V gene sequence: CDR1 SEHNR, CDR2 FQNEAQ (reference sequence). With 10 bases clipped from V and 3 bases from J, the junction kept 7 bases outside the gene matches. In DNA form, the CDR3 reads TGTGCCACCAAGGACAGGGCGAAAGAGACCCAGTACTTC. This sequence encodes CATKDRAKETQYF.

The gene calls are TRBV11-2 and TRBJ1-3; D gene uncertain. This CDR3 has 14 residues. Germline V gives CDR1 SGHAT, CDR2 FQNNGV. Trimming left V 3 bases short and J 2 bases short, with 8 bases between. The CDR3 coding sequence is TGTGCCAGCAGCTTCCAGGTGGCTGGAAACACCATATATTTT. The encoded protein is CASSFQVAGNTIYF.